Listed below are T cell receptor beta chains from one sample, sequenced in a study of T cell responses to AZD1222 COVID-19 vaccine. The data were produced by immunoSEQ multiplex PCR, yet TCRdb's version contains in-frame clones alone and is incomplete. The table lists around 150,000 clones, around 93% of them singletons. Sequences were derived from peripheral blood, sampled on day 0 of AZD1222 vaccination. The receptors derive from an adult in good health. The CDR3 runs from the conserved cysteine through the conserved F or W.

CDR3aa	j_gene	len	v_gene
CAEGMGHQPQHF	TRBJ1-5	12	TRBV28
CASSLGLAGVLETQYF	TRBJ2-5	16	TRBV5-1
CASSPQGEAGANVLTF	TRBJ2-6	16	TRBV7-3
CASSLVGSDTQYF	TRBJ2-3	13	TRBV28
CAISGPGQGSWEQFF	TRBJ2-1	15	TRBV10-3
CASSRSNYGYTF	TRBJ1-2	12	TRBV28
CASSYSSHLEYSPLHF	TRBJ1-6	16	TRBV6-2/TRBV6-3
CASSQSGQPQHF	TRBJ1-5	12	TRBV16
CASSATTPRSF	TRBJ1-6	11	TRBV6-5
CASSYSGRTDTQYF	TRBJ2-3	14	TRBV6-2/TRBV6-3
CASSPSGGRSTDTQYF	TRBJ2-3	16	TRBV7-9